Sequencing of this T cell receptor (beta chain) was carried out in a study of blood T cells in healthy people across ages. This clonotype was observed a handful of times. Russia was home to the donors, healthy Caucasian individuals aged about 6 to 90. Primers used in a second PCR of about 6 to 11 cycles were a sample-barcoded 5' primer and a J-beta primer mix. Using its own MiXCR run on the 5' RACE reads, TCRdb lists one record per CDR3 protein. The sample gives 750,000 to 950,000 distinct CDR3 sequences, around 24% of which show up once; around 3% is in the top ten. This sample was also put to use in a study of T cells of mothers and their children. From that second work: A few healthy Caucasian mothers, along with their six children, were the donors.

The material sequenced was blood. The origin of this receptor is a boy aged 5 to 17 in good health.

DNA of the CDR3: TGCGCCAGCAGCTCGACCACCCAAGGGGAGACCCAGTACTTC. This encodes CASSSTTQGETQYF. V gene TRBV5-1 combines with J gene TRBJ2-5; D is undetermined. This CDR3 is 14 amino acids long. The germline V and J ends were trimmed by 3 bases and 5 bases, with 14 bases remaining between them. Looked up from germline, CDR1 is SGHRS and CDR2 is YFSETQ.